This record covers a single TCR beta chain. This clone was counted only a few times. The antigen it recognizes is unknown. Base qualities are not provided; no much larger clone lies one nucleotide away. The data were obtained in a study of cytomegalovirus exposure and HLA in healthy donors (dated by TCRdb to 2015 to 2018). In terms of the full investigation: According to an earlier analysis of a few hundred of the donors, about 179 million T cells yielded roughly 110 million unique TCR beta sequences and 276 Gb of sequence data. Approximately 310 gigabases of sequencing data and some 85 million unique TCR sequences were included in an early release covering over 600 HLA-typed donors. Of the 300 to 450 genotyped donors, 65% to 90% fell in the genetic ancestry cluster associated with self-reported Caucasian donors. The study aimed to test whether cataloging public T cell receptors could reveal signatures of past pathogen exposure. The T cell repertoires of 670 or so subjects were profiled by immunosequencing and related to cytomegalovirus serostatus. A separate validation cohort of about 110 different subjects was used in addition to the 666-subject first cohort. To predict cytomegalovirus infection status, the study combined high-throughput TCR immunosequencing, statistical association of individual TCRs with disease status, and machine learning. A later analysis re-analyzed previously published TCR beta repertoires from roughly 630 donors and added high-resolution HLA genotyping to study TCR occurrence patterns. Rather than using new phenotypic data, the later analysis identified candidate immune exposures from TCR beta sequences and from how often those sequences occurred across donors. An earlier analysis of some 500 of the donors applied high-throughput TCR beta sequencing to assess whether each TCR beta V gene segment acted as functional or pseudogenic. Donor age, sex, ethnicity and CMV serostatus were compiled together with the repertoire data. In a later genetic analysis, genome-wide SNP genotypes for about three fifths of the roughly 670 donors were used, and that subset was treated as a discovery cohort. Every discovery cohort repertoire had been produced on one sequencing platform. Both class I and class II loci were covered by HLA typing, at four-digit resolution. The number of donors typed differed by locus, with about 620-630 for A, B, C, DRB1 and DQB1, 522 for DQA1, 600 to 610 for DPA1, and approximately 470 for DPB1. Several DR-DQ haplotypes were handled as single units for association and clustering because linkage in the cohort was strong. Among about 410 genotyped donors of the cohort, an average of approximately 200,000 unique TCR beta nucleotide sequences was sequenced per donor, of which about 19% were non-productive. The paper's findings and limits, for the study overall: In the study, about 150 TCR beta chains were listed as associated with cytomegalovirus. The authors suggested that the approach could potentially be generalized to other disease states and immunological phenotypes. According to a later analysis, parvovirus B19, influenza, CMV and Epstein-Barr virus appeared linked to several top co-occurrence clusters. This cohort had only TCR beta chains sequenced, and the lack of alpha or paired-chain data limited which features could be detected. A group of highly shared sequence variants was considered likely to be a technical artifact of the sequencing pipeline. Compared with the roughly 700-donor mean, donors in an Asian-associated ancestry cluster had fewer N-insertions in productive TCRs, according to a later genetic analysis. In a later analysis, HLA-associated TCR beta chains were found to be more clonally expanded and to have lower generation probabilities than equally common non-associated chains. An association between a missense DCLRE1C variant and V-gene and J-gene trimming of TCR beta chains was found in a later genetic analysis and replicated in an independent cohort. Most CMV-associated TCR beta chains appeared to be HLA-restricted in a later analysis, and the HLA associations seemed to be driven largely by CMV exposure. HLA typing was unavailable for some donors at each locus, so association tests used only the typed subset. Assigning TCR associations to individual alleles was difficult when HLA alleles, especially DR and DQ, strongly co-occurred. In an earlier analysis of over 550 of the donors, most TCR beta V segments were observed in productive rearrangements about 87% or about 30% of the time, broadly matching IMGT annotations. In a later analysis, more than 15,000 TCR beta sequences were associated with specific HLA alleles at a false discovery rate of 0.05. In a later analysis, the rate of TCR association differed among HLA loci, with DRB1 alleles having the most associated TCRs and HLA-C alleles having the fewest. Most TCR sequences were seen in very few donors, while some public TCRs were found in many individuals. In both the original and validation cohorts, the classifier was reported to diagnose cytomegalovirus status with high specificity and sensitivity. Correlated functional status among segregating V segments might be attributable to linkage disequilibrium, but an unknown experimental factor could not be ruled out. In vitro tests confirmed that a few of the cytomegalovirus-associated TCR beta chains recognize cytomegalovirus antigens. A further reported finding was that TCR beta sequences accurately predicted the HLA-A and HLA-B alleles for most subjects in the first cohort. Roughly uniform sequencing depth across donors was assumed in presence/absence analyses, although this assumption may not hold. Because counts were too low, seventeen rarely observed V segments, including chromosome 9 orphons, were left out of the earlier analysis of 500 to 750 of the donors. The only immune exposure information available for the cohort was CMV serostatus.

The library was produced with the immunoSEQ multiplex PCR assay. For the multiplex PCR, a mixture combining 60 forward primers for TCR Vbeta segments and 13 reverse primers for TCR Jbeta segments was used. Amplification of the CDR3 region of rearranged TCR beta genes was performed with a multiplex PCR assay on genomic DNA. Amplified TCR beta libraries were sequenced as 87-base-pair reads on the Illumina HiSeq System. The paper's processing steps were these. In a later analysis, roughly 80 million unique TCR beta chains were counted across the approximately 640 repertoires, and roughly 11 million of these chains were shared by at least two donors. Raw reads were error-corrected and collapsed into unique sequences with a nearest-neighbor algorithm that merged closely related sequences to remove PCR and sequencing errors. Alignment of CDR3 sequences to IMGT reference sequences was used to assign V, D and J gene segments. For a sequence to be retained, at least a six-nucleotide match to both a V gene segment and a J gene segment was required. Rearrangements were called productive when the CDR3 lacked stop codons and stayed in frame with V and J; all others were non-productive. CDR3 was defined by IMGT convention, running from the second conserved V-encoded cysteine to the conserved J-encoded phenylalanine. The earlier analysis of about 610 of the donors excluded sequences that lacked an unambiguous match to a single V gene segment. In an earlier analysis of approximately 500 of the donors, a V segment was called functional when productive rearrangements were above 56.7%, and segregating when the standard deviation between donors exceeded 5%. A statistical classification framework was developed to diagnose cytomegalovirus status using the catalog of TCR beta chain sequences. In a later analysis, TCR nucleotide sequences were compared against IMGT/GENE-DB human TR gene sequences so that V and J genes could be assigned. The TCRdist pipeline was used in a later analysis to assign CDR3 sequences and most-parsimonious VDJ recombination scenarios. A later analysis defined each TCR beta chain by its CDR3 amino acid sequence plus V-gene family, and excluded reads lacking a unique V-gene family. As a way to deal with suspected cross-contamination and a sequencing artifact, a later analysis dropped nearly 600 nucleotide sequences that were highly shared and had low generation probability. In a later analysis, a clonal expansion index for each public chain was calculated from normalized within-repertoire ranks of inferred template counts. A later analysis computed generation probabilities with a VDJ recombination model fitted to out-of-frame rearrangements, and checked the results against IGoR. Hypergeometric tests were used in a later analysis to score TCR-TCR, TCR-HLA and TCR-CMV co-occurrence, with a repertoire-size bias correction applied to the TCR pairs. To estimate false discovery rates, a later analysis permuted the HLA or CMV assignments 20 times. In a later analysis, co-occurring TCRs were grouped using DBSCAN, and TCRdist sequence similarity was added for clustering within HLA-allele-positive subsets. For co-occurrence clustering, repertoires with fewer than 30,000 or more than 120,000 public chains were excluded, along with four or five repertoires with anomalous nucleotide sharing. The source is immuneACCESS, and TCRdb retained only in-frame sequences with V and J called. Part of the clones is not carried over; for the studies checked, unresolved V genes explain less than half of this, and the remainder is unexplained. For V, J and clone size, that table is used; D and trimming come from the DNA. The sample yields more than 100,000 clones; around three fifths were counted once. 2% to 3% of the sample lies in the top ten.

The cohort was made up of 666 healthy bone marrow donors. All cohort members were sampled while nominally healthy, although unrecorded immune exposures were likely present. The donor tested CMV seronegative, placing the donor among the 350 or so seronegative members of the cohort. Each donor provided a peripheral blood sample, and peripheral blood mononuclear cells were used for TCR beta sequencing. The Qiagen DNeasy Blood Extraction Kit was used to extract genomic DNA from the blood cell samples. Material: PBMCs. This receptor was identified in a woman between 40 and 50 years old in good health and CMV-seronegative.

The DNA reads TGTGCCAGCAGCTTAGGTCAGGTGAACACTGAAGCTTTCTTT. Its protein product is CASSLGQVNTEAFF. The rearranged segments are TRBV7-9 and TRBJ1-1; the D gene cannot be named for sure. Its CDR3 holds 14 amino acids, cysteine through phenylalanine. Only CDR3 DNA remains: 42 bases, in frame from the first base. Cut back by 1 base and 0 bases, the V and J ends lie 6 bases apart. The germline V gene encodes CDR1 SEHNR and CDR2 FQNEAQ (reference sequence).